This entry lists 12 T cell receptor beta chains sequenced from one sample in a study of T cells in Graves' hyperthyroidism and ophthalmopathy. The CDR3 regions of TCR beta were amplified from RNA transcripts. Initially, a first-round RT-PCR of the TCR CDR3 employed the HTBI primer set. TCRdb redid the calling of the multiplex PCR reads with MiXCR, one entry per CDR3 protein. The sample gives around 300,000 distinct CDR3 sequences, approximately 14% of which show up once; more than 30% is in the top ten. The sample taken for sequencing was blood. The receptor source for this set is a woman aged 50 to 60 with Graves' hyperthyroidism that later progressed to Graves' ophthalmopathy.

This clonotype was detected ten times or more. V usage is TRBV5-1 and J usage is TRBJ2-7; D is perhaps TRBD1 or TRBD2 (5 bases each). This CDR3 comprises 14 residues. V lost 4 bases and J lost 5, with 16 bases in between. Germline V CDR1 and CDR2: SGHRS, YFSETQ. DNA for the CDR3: TGCGCCAGCAGCCTCCGGGACCCTGACGACGAGCAGTACTTC. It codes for CASSLRDPDDEQYF.

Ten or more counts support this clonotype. For the CDR3, the DNA is TGTGCCAGCAGCTACCCCCGGAATGAGCAGTTCTTC. It is translated as CASSYPRNEQFF. The V gene is TRBV13, the J gene TRBJ2-1, with unresolved D. V lost 4 bases, J lost 7 bases, and 8 bases lay in between. The CDR3 is 12 amino acids. The germline V gene encodes CDR1 PRHDT and CDR2 FYEKMQ (reference sequence).

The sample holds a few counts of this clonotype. The CDR3 sequence: CASSSRGQGRYGYTF. DNA for the CDR3: TGTGCCAGCAGCTCCAGGGGTCAGGGGAGATATGGCTACACCTTC. V is TRBV7-2 and J is TRBJ1-2; D might be TRBD1 (6 bases). Looked up from germline, CDR1 is SGHTA and CDR2 is FQGNSA. This CDR3 comprises 15 residues. V was cut by 4 bases and J by 5 bases, with 17 bases left in between.

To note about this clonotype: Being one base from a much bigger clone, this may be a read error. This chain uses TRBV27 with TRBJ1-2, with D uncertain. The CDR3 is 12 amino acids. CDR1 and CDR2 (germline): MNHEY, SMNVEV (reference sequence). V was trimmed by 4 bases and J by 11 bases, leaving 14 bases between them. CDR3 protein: CASSWGEMIYTF. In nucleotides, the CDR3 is TGTGCCAGCAGTTGGGGAGAAATGATATACACCTTC.

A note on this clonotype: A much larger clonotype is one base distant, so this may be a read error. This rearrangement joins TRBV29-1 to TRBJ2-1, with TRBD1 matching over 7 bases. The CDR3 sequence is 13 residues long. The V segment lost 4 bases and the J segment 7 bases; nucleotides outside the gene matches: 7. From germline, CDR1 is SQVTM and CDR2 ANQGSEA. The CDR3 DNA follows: TGCAGCGTTGGAGCCACACAGGGGAATGAGCAGTTCTTC. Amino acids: CSVGATQGNEQFF.

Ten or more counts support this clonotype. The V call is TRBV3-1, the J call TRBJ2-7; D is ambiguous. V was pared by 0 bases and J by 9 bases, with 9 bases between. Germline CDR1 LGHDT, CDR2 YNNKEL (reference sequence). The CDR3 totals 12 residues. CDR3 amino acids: CASSQDRSAQYF. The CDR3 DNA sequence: TGTGCCAGCAGCCAAGATCGGTCAGCGCAGTACTTC.

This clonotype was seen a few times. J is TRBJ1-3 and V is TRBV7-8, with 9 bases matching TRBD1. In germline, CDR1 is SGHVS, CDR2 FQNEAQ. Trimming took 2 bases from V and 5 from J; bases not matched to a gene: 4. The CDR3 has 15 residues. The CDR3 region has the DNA TGTGCCAGCAGCTTAAACAGGGGGCTCAGAAACACCATATATTTT. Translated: CASSLNRGLRNTIYF.

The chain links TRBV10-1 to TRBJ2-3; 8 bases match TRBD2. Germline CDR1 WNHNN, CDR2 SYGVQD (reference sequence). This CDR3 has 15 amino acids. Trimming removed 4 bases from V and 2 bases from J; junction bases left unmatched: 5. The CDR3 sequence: CASSASAGATDTQYF. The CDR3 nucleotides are TGCGCCAGCAGTGCCTCAGCGGGGGCCACAGATACGCAGTATTTT.

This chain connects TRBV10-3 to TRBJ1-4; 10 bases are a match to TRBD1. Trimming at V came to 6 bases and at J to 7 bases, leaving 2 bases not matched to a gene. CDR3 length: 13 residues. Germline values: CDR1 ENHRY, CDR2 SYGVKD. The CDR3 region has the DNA TGTGCCATCAGCCGGGACAGGGGTGAAAAACTGTTTTTT. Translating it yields CAISRDRGEKLFF.

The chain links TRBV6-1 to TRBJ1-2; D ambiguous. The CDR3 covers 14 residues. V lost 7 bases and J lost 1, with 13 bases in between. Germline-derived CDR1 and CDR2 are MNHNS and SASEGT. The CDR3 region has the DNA TGTGCCAGCACAAGAGGCGCTAGTAACTATGGCTACACCTTC. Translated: CASTRGASNYGYTF.

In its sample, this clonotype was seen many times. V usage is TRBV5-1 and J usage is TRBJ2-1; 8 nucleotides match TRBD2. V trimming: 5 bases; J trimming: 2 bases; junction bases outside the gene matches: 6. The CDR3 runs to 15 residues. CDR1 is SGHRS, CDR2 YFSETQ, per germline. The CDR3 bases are TGCGCCAGCAGGCTGCGGGAGGATCCCTACAATGAGCAGTTCTTC. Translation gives CASRLREDPYNEQFF.

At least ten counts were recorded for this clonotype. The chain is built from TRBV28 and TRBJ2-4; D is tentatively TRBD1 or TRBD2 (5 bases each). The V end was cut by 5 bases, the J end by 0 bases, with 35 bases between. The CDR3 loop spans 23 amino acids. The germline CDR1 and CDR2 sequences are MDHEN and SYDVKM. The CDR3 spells CASSPPRKLIPGTEILAKNIQYF. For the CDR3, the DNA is TGTGCCAGCAGTCCGCCTCGTAAGCTTATTCCCGGGACGGAAATTCTAGCCAAAAACATTCAGTACTTC.